The 27 T cell receptor beta chains reported below all come from one sample, sequenced in a study of naive and memory T cell subsets. Two oligonucleotides, mixed equimolar, formed the beta constant-region primer covering TRBC1 and TRBC2. In TCRdb, the UMI-ligation and nested PCR reads were re-called with MiXCR into one record per CDR3 protein. The sample holds around 160,000 distinct CDR3 sequences, about 15% seen once. Sequencing was carried out using naive CD4+ T cells from blood. The origin of the receptors is a human donor in good health.

This clonotype has just a few counts. The chain joins TRBV5-1 to TRBJ2-2; a possible D gene is TRBD2 (6 bases). The CDR3 runs to 16 residues. V was shortened by 0 bases and J by 4 bases, with 13 bases between the two germline ends. The germline gives CDR1 SGHRS, CDR2 YFSETQ. The CDR3 loop is CASSLAPGVGTGELFF. In DNA, the CDR3 is TGCGCCAGCAGCTTGGCCCCGGGAGTTGGCACCGGGGAGCTGTTTTTT.

The chain carries TRBV6-5 and TRBJ1-1; no definite D call. The CDR3 spans 12 residues. V was clipped by 8 bases and J by 3 bases, with 10 bases between them. Germline assignment: CDR1 MNHEY and CDR2 SVGAGI. CDR3 nucleotides: TGTGCCAGCCTCCTGAGGGACACTGAAGCTTTCTTT. Encoded protein: CASLLRDTEAFF.

This clonotype was detected a few times. J is TRBJ2-1 and V is TRBV7-9; D possibly corresponds to TRBD1 (7 bases). Germline-derived CDR1 and CDR2 are SEHNR and FQNEAQ (reference sequence). Trimming cost V 6 bases and J 10 bases, with 22 bases left between them. This CDR3 contains 15 residues. CDR3 DNA: TGTGCCAGCAGGTCAGGGGGAGGAGAGTGGGGCGAGCAGTTCTTC. It encodes CASRSGGGEWGEQFF.

The chain uses TRBV15 and TRBJ2-3, with TRBD2 as a possible D gene (5 bases). This CDR3 is 13 amino acids long. The germline V gene encodes CDR1 LNHNV and CDR2 YYDKDF (reference sequence). Trimming took 4 bases from V and 4 from J, leaving 9 bases between them. The CDR3 nucleotides read TGTGCCACCAGCAATTTGGAGGCAGATACGCAGTATTTT. It encodes CATSNLEADTQYF.

The CDR3 here is CASSLGLENTGELFF. CDR3 nucleotides: TGTGCCAGCAGCTTAGGTCTGGAGAACACCGGGGAGCTGTTTTTT. The chain recombines TRBV7-2 with TRBJ2-2, with D unresolved. V shed 1 base and J shed 1 base, with 7 bases lying between them. The CDR3 runs to 15 residues. From germline, CDR1 is SGHTA and CDR2 FQGNSA.

V gene TRBV7-2 combines with J gene TRBJ1-5, with unresolved D. There are 14 residues in the CDR3. V lost 1 base to trimming and J lost 10 bases, with 14 bases between them. Germline values: CDR1 SGHTA, CDR2 FQGNSA. The chain's CDR3 is CASSLDGSYLPQHF. The CDR3 bases are TGTGCCAGCAGCTTAGATGGCAGTTACCTACCCCAGCATTTT.

At least ten counts were recorded for this clonotype. This CDR3 is CASSLASRTGTNLEKLFF. For the CDR3, the DNA is TGCGCCAGCAGCTTGGCCAGCCGGACAGGGACCAACCTTGAAAAACTGTTTTTT. V gene TRBV5-1 combines with J gene TRBJ1-4; TRBD1 matches at 8 bases. The CDR3 consists of 18 residues. CDR1 and CDR2 from the germline V gene are SGHRS and YFSETQ. The J segment lost 7 bases and the V segment lost 0 bases, leaving 14 bases of the junction unmatched. Based on the CDR3 plus reference TRBV5-1 and TRBJ1-4, the full variable domain is KAGVTQTPRYLIKTRGQQVTLSCSPISGHRSVSWYQQTPGQGLQFLFEYFSETQRNKGNFPGRFSGRQFSNSRSEMNVSTLELGDSALYLCASSLASRTGTNLEKLFFGSGTQLSVL.

Only a few counts were recorded for this clonotype. The chain uses TRBV7-2 and TRBJ2-7; 7 bases line up with TRBD1. Germline CDR1 reads SGHTA; CDR2 reads FQGNSA. Trimming cost V 5 bases and J 1 base; bases outside gene matches: 8. The length of the CDR3 is 15 residues. CDR3 sequence (DNA): TGTGCCAGCAGCGAAAGGACAGGAGGATCCTACGAGCAGTACTTC. Residues: CASSERTGGSYEQYF.

The V call is TRBV20-1, the J call TRBJ2-1, with TRBD2 identical over 9 bases. The V segment lost 6 bases and the J segment 8 bases; nucleotides outside the gene matches: 11. Germline V gene data show CDR1 as DFQATT and CDR2 as SNEGSKA (reference sequence). This CDR3 is built from 14 residues. CDR3 DNA sequence: TGCAGTGCCGTCGCTAGCGGGATTAGCGATGAGCAGTTCTTC. Residues: CSAVASGISDEQFF.

In its sample, this clonotype was seen a few times. The V call is TRBV20-1, the J call TRBJ2-3; tentative D call: TRBD2 (5 bases). Germline CDR1 DFQATT, CDR2 SNEGSKA (reference sequence). CDR3 length: 14 residues. V was shortened by 2 bases and J by 3 bases, with 12 bases between the two germline ends. The CDR3 DNA reads TGCAGTGCTAGAAGCCCGGGATTTACAGATACGCAGTATTTT. It codes for CSARSPGFTDTQYF.

J is TRBJ2-5 and V is TRBV5-1; tentative D call: TRBD2 (6 bases). The CDR3 spans 16 residues. The V gene lost 4 bases and the J gene lost 5 bases, with 21 bases spanning the gap. From germline, CDR1 is SGHRS and CDR2 YFSETQ. The CDR3 is CASSKIGVSGEETQYF. In DNA, the CDR3 is TGCGCCAGCAGCAAAATAGGAGTGTCGGGGGAGGAGACCCAGTACTTC.

This clonotype was seen just once. The rearrangement uses TRBV11-1 and TRBJ2-5; 11 nucleotides match TRBD2. The CDR3 extends over 18 amino acids. J was trimmed by 1 base and V by 1 base; bases with no gene match: 8. CDR1 and CDR2 (germline): SGHAT, FQDESV (reference sequence). The CDR3: CASSLGQSLAGAQETQYF. CDR3 in DNA: TGTGCCAGCAGCTTAGGTCAATCACTAGCGGGAGCCCAAGAGACCCAGTACTTC.

This clonotype turned up a few times. V gene TRBV12-3 or TRBV12-4 combines with J gene TRBJ2-3, with D uncertain. V shed 5 bases and J shed 2 bases, with 8 bases lying between them. This CDR3 region has 13 residues. This CDR3 reads CASSRGDTDTQYF. The CDR3, as DNA: TGTGCCAGCAGTCGCGGAGACACAGATACGCAGTATTTT.

The chain uses TRBV4-2 and TRBJ2-3; D is unclear. V was cut by 2 bases and J by 4 bases, with 13 bases left in between. This CDR3 has 15 amino acids. The germline V gene encodes CDR1 LGHNA and CDR2 YNFKEQ. The CDR3 here is CASSQSVSSPDTQYF. CDR3 coding DNA: TGTGCCAGCAGCCAATCGGTTTCCAGTCCAGATACGCAGTATTTT.

The chain combines TRBV7-3 with TRBJ1-1, with D perhaps matching TRBD1 (5 bases). Trimming cost V 1 base and J 1 base, with 13 bases left between them. CDR1 is SGHTA, CDR2 FQGTGA, per germline. The CDR3 contains 16 residues. The CDR3 nucleotides read TGTGCCAGCAGCTTAAGTGGCTGGGGCCCGAACACTGAAGCTTTCTTT. Translation: CASSLSGWGPNTEAFF. Drawing the rest from reference TRBV7-3 and TRBJ1-1, the complete variable domain is GAGVSQTPSNKVTEKGKYVELRCDPISGHTALYWYRQSLGQGPEFLIYFQGTGAADDSGLPNDRFFAVRPEGSVSTLKIQRTERGDSAVYLCASSLSGWGPNTEAFFGQGTRLTVV.

There are a few counts of this clonotype. V usage is TRBV6-6 and J usage is TRBJ2-3; 7 bases line up with TRBD2. Germline V gives CDR1 MNHNY, CDR2 SVGAGI (reference sequence). V was clipped by 2 bases and J by 4 bases; unmatched bases: 3. This CDR3 is built from 14 residues. The CDR3 DNA reads TGTGCCAGCAGTTACGCGGGGAGGGCAGATACGCAGTATTTT. Protein: CASSYAGRADTQYF.

This clonotype was counted at least ten times. V is TRBV4-1 and J is TRBJ2-3; unclear D gene. V shed 0 bases and J shed 1 base, with 2 bases lying between them. Germline V CDR1 and CDR2: MGHRA, YSYEKL. There are 13 residues in the CDR3. CDR3 residues: CASSQDGTDTQYF. The CDR3 bases are TGCGCCAGCAGCCAAGATGGCACAGATACGCAGTATTTT.

This clonotype was observed once. This chain uses TRBV10-3 with TRBJ1-1; no clear D gene. Germline V CDR1 and CDR2: ENHRY, SYGVKD. This CDR3 region has 13 residues. Trimming removed 3 bases from V and 11 bases from J, with 16 bases in between. The CDR3 DNA sequence: TGTGCCATCAGTGATCTCAGTATCGGTCGGGCTTTCTTT. Protein: CAISDLSIGRAFF.

The chain carries TRBV20-1 and TRBJ2-7, with D maybe TRBD2 (6 bases). The germline V and J ends were trimmed by 4 bases and 2 bases, with 18 bases remaining between them. Germline V gene lookup returns CDR1 DFQATT and CDR2 SNEGSKA (reference sequence). This CDR3 has 15 amino acids. CDR3 nucleotides: TGCAGTGCTAAAATTGGGGGAGGAGGGACCTACGAGCAGTACTTC. Its protein is CSAKIGGGGTYEQYF.

The J gene is TRBJ2-7, the V gene TRBV29-1; D perhaps matches TRBD2 (6 bases). V lost 6 bases and J 6 bases, leaving 9 bases between the germline ends. The CDR3 consists of 10 residues. Germline CDR1 reads SQVTM; CDR2 reads ANQGSEA. This chain's CDR3 is CSVKLAEQYF. For the CDR3, the DNA is TGCAGCGTCAAACTAGCCGAGCAGTACTTC.

This chain connects TRBV15 to TRBJ2-1; TRBD2 matches at 10 bases. Unmatched junction bases numbered 11, after V lost 3 bases and J lost 3 bases. The CDR3 extends over 18 amino acids. The germline gives CDR1 LNHNV, CDR2 YYDKDF (reference sequence). This CDR3 is CATSSRTGASGSYNEQFF. The CDR3 DNA sequence: TGTGCCACCAGCAGCCGAACCGGGGCTAGCGGGAGCTACAATGAGCAGTTCTTC.

This clonotype was observed many times. The chain uses TRBV5-1 and TRBJ1-1, with D tentatively TRBD1 (6 bases). The germline V and J ends were trimmed by 0 bases and 2 bases, with 14 bases remaining between them. Per the germline V gene, CDR1 is SGHRS and CDR2 is YFSETQ. This CDR3 comprises 16 residues. The CDR3 nucleotides are TGCGCCAGCAGCTTGGCCAATCGAGGGACAAACACTGAAGCTTTCTTT. Translation gives CASSLANRGTNTEAFF.

This clonotype was found once. The chain links TRBV10-3 to TRBJ2-1; 8 bases are a match to TRBD1. The length of the CDR3 is 17 residues. Looked up from germline, CDR1 is ENHRY and CDR2 is SYGVKD. The V gene end was trimmed by 0 bases and the J gene end by 4 bases; junction bases not matched to a gene: 8. CDR3 coding DNA: TGTGCCATCAGTGAGTCTTATAGGGGGACAGGATACAATGAGCAGTTCTTC. Translating gives CAISESYRGTGYNEQFF.

The rearrangement uses TRBV20-1 and TRBJ1-4; TRBD1 aligns across 7 bases. V dropped 1 base and J dropped 7; count of bases not matched to a gene: 9. CDR1 DFQATT and CDR2 SNEGSKA come from the germline V gene (reference sequence). This CDR3 contains 15 residues. CDR3 in amino acids: CSARGSQGLGEKLFF. The CDR3 DNA sequence: TGCAGTGCTAGAGGATCACAGGGGCTCGGTGAAAAACTGTTTTTT.

The DNA for the CDR3 is TGTGCCAGTAGTATAGGGACCGTCACCAATGAGCAGTTCTTC. Translating gives CASSIGTVTNEQFF. This sequence joins TRBV19 and TRBJ2-1; D unclear. CDR1 LNHDA and CDR2 SQIVND come from the germline V gene (reference sequence). Deletions cut 1 base from V and 6 bases from J, with 10 bases between. The CDR3 runs to 14 residues.

This clonotype occurred a few times. The chain uses TRBV27 and TRBJ2-3; TRBD2 agrees at 7 bases. Germline values: CDR1 MNHEY, CDR2 SMNVEV (reference sequence). V was clipped by 2 bases and J by 1 base; unmatched bases: 9. CDR3 length: 17 amino acids. CDR3 sequence reads: CASSLGRASEGTDTQYF. CDR3 nucleotides: TGTGCCAGCAGTTTAGGGAGGGCTAGCGAAGGCACAGATACGCAGTATTTT.

This clonotype was observed a few times. The rearrangement links TRBV3-1 to TRBJ2-5; 7 bases line up with TRBD2. Per germline, CDR1 LGHDT and CDR2 YNNKEL (reference sequence). Losses at the gene ends were 1 base for V and 5 bases for J; bases not matched to a gene: 4. The CDR3 covers 14 residues. CDR3 protein: CASSQAGGWETQYF. The CDR3 DNA reads as TGTGCCAGCAGCCAAGCGGGAGGATGGGAGACCCAGTACTTC.